This entry concerns a single T cell receptor beta chain. What it binds is unknown. This sample stems from a study of T cell repertoires in cytomegalovirus infection. Study overall: From public TCR beta signatures came an indication of both CMV infection and matching HLA type. The study's findings and limits: HLA-C-restricted CMV-specific TCR beta clonotypes were dominant in the ex vivo response. Pooled public TCR beta family frequency picked out CMV carriers with the relevant HLA.

TCRdb called the reads again in MiXCR, with one record for every CDR3 protein. The table has more than 250,000 distinct CDR3 sequences, roughly 25% seen once. V was trimmed by 6 bases and J by 3 bases, leaving 11 bases between them. This CDR3 has 13 amino acids. The V gene's germline CDR1 is MNHEY and CDR2 SVGEGT. This rearrangement joins TRBV6-2 or TRBV6-3 to TRBJ2-5; D uncertain. Sequences were derived from cultured PBMCs, sampled from culture after CMV antigen stimulation. The receptor was derived from a human donor in good health (CMV status not recorded). Some clones in this sample may be carry-over from other donors' samples. CDR3 DNA sequence: TGTGCCAGCAGCGTAGAAGGAGAAGAGACCCAGTACTTC. Residues: CASSVEGEETQYF.